In this sample, the clone carrying this TCR beta chain turned up many times. Its specificity is not known. The cDNA was synthesized by means of template-switch 5'RACE, which was carried out with 10-nucleotide random UMIs. TCRdb passed the 5' RACE reads through MiXCR, listing each CDR3 protein once. This sample has tens of thousands of distinct CDR3 sequences, with 9.4% found just once. Per the germline V gene, CDR1 is SGHVS and CDR2 is FNYEAQ. Trimming left V 1 base short and J 5 bases short, with 14 bases between. There are 15 residues in the CDR3. The sample is drawn from a study of neurological immune-mediated disorders. Study results and limitations: Subjects shared no identical expanded-clone CDR3 amino acid sequences, suggesting private TCR-beta repertoires in all groups. The study found the most TCR clonal expansion in HTLV-1-associated myelopathy and the least in multiple sclerosis, below healthy controls.

Healthy controls consisted of blood bank volunteers in Maryland, USA. The sequence was obtained from a man in his fifties in good health. Sequencing was carried out using PBMCs. The chain couples TRBV7-6 to TRBJ1-1; TRBD1 might be the D (5 bases). The CDR3 DNA follows: TGTGCCAGCAGCTTAGTCGGGGACCCCTGGACTGAAGCTTTCTTT. This translates into CASSLVGDPWTEAFF. The whole variable domain, filled in from reference TRBV7-6 and TRBJ1-1, reads GAGVSQSPRYKVTKRGQDVALRCDPISGHVSLYWYRQALGQGPEFLTYFNYEAQQDKSGLPNDRFSAERPEGSISTLTIQRTEQRDSAMYRCASSLVGDPWTEAFFGQGTRLTVV.